This record concerns one T cell receptor (beta chain) sequence. CDR3 length: 13 amino acids. V dropped 9 bases and J dropped 6 bases, with 13 bases sitting between them. Germline lookup yields CDR1 KGHDR and CDR2 SFDVKD. Patients were excluded for uncontrolled infection, other autoimmune disease, pregnancy or lactation. Clinical symptoms, serum thyroxine, TRAb, thyroid ultrasound and orbital computed tomography informed diagnoses. The investigators amplified TCR beta CDR3 regions from RNA transcripts. HTBI primers drove first-round RT-PCR of the TCR CDR3. TCRdb passed the multiplex PCR reads through MiXCR, listing each CDR3 protein once. This table holds hundreds of thousands of distinct CDR3 sequences, over 35% found once. The source of the sample is a study of T cells in Graves' hyperthyroidism and ophthalmopathy. Study overall: Peripheral blood specimens were obtained at initial diagnosis, prior to any treatment.

The gene calls are TRBV24-1 and TRBJ2-2, with D unresolved. This clonotype originated in a man aged 18 to 30 with Graves' hyperthyroidism. The sequenced sample consisted of blood. The DNA for the CDR3 is TGTGCCACCGGAGAGGTCCACTCCGGGGAGCTGTTTTTT. This translates into CATGEVHSGELFF.